This paragraph reports one TCR beta chain. The data were produced by immunoSEQ multiplex PCR, yet TCRdb's version contains in-frame clones alone and is incomplete. This sample has approximately 64,000 clones, with approximately 83% found just once. This sample was taken from a study of OX40 agonist ivuxolimab in advanced cancers. The CDR3 has 13 amino acids. Germline V gives CDR1 WNHNN, CDR2 SYGVQD (reference sequence). Trimming took off 8 bases at V and 6 bases at J, with 17 bases between the two ends. The source material was CD4+ or CD8+ T cells sorted from blood, sampled in a trial of the OX40 agonist ivuxolimab. The V and J genes are TRBV10-1 and TRBJ2-7, with D perhaps matching TRBD1 (6 bases). The clonotype was recovered from an adult with an advanced solid tumor such as melanoma, head and neck, liver or kidney cancer. Here the CDR3 reads CASSRGGATEQYF. The CDR3 bases are TGCGCCAGCTCTCGAGGGGGTGCCACCGAGCAGTACTTC.